A single sample gave rise to the 3 T cell receptor beta chains below, sequenced in a study of cytomegalovirus exposure and HLA in healthy donors. Some clones are missing from TCRdb's copy, which holds only in-frame ones; the method was immunoSEQ multiplex PCR. This table holds some 100,000 clones, more than 70% found once. Sequenced material: PBMCs. All receptors derive from a man between 18 and 35 years old in good health and CMV-seronegative.

This clone appeared a few times. The chain recombines TRBV2 with TRBJ2-7; 11 nucleotides match TRBD2. The CDR3 runs to 14 residues. The V gene's germline CDR1 is SNHLY and CDR2 FYNNEI. V gave up 7 bases and J gave up 7 bases; unmatched junction bases: 9. CDR3: CASTTLAGVGEQYF. The CDR3 nucleotides are TGTGCCAGCACCACACTAGCGGGAGTAGGGGAGCAGTACTTC.

The rearrangement uses TRBV7-2 and TRBJ2-1; D gene uncertain. The V gene lost 1 base and the J gene lost 5 bases, with 12 bases spanning the gap. CDR1 is SGHTA, CDR2 FQGNSA, per germline. This CDR3 contains 15 residues. CDR3 protein: CASSLEGRLNNEQFF. CDR3 nucleotide sequence: TGTGCCAGCAGCTTAGAAGGTAGACTCAACAATGAGCAGTTCTTC.

The J gene is TRBJ2-1, the V gene TRBV5-4; no definite D call. The V and J ends lost 3 bases and 9 bases respectively, with 16 bases between them. The CDR3 is 14 amino acids. Germline CDR1 is SGHNT and CDR2 is YYREEE (reference sequence). The CDR3 sequence is CASSSYTAPGEQFF. The CDR3 DNA sequence: TGTGCCAGCAGCTCCTACACGGCGCCGGGTGAGCAGTTCTTC.